One and the same sample provided the 14 T cell receptor beta chains below, sequenced in a study of T cell repertoires in cytomegalovirus infection. TCRdb re-called the reads through MiXCR, storing one row per CDR3 protein. The sample has about 220,000 distinct CDR3 sequences; around two fifths are singletons. Their antigens remain unidentified. The sample in question was CD8+ T cells from cultured PBMCs, obtained from culture after CMV antigen stimulation. Source of these receptors: a human donor in good health (CMV status not recorded). Some clones in this sample may be carry-over from other donors' samples.

The chain carries TRBV7-9 and TRBJ2-1; D ambiguous. The V gene lost 0 bases and the J gene lost 6 bases, with 9 bases spanning the gap. The CDR3 sequence is 14 residues long. In germline, CDR1 is SEHNR, CDR2 FQNEAQ (reference sequence). The CDR3 region is CASSLAETVNEQFF. The CDR3 DNA is TGTGCCAGCAGCTTAGCGGAGACCGTCAATGAGCAGTTCTTC.

This clonotype showed up just a few times. The chain combines TRBV6-4 with TRBJ2-5; D gene uncertain. The length of the CDR3 is 15 residues. V was trimmed by 5 bases and J by 2 bases, leaving 15 bases between them. The V gene's germline CDR1 is MRHNA and CDR2 SNTAGT. The CDR3 DNA follows: TGTGCCAGCAGTACAATCGGCCTTGCGCAAGAGACCCAGTACTTC. This codes for CASSTIGLAQETQYF.

The genes are TRBV29-1 and TRBJ1-1; weak D call: TRBD1 (5 bases). The CDR3 runs to 13 residues. V was cut by 4 bases and J by 5 bases, with 14 bases left in between. Germline loops: CDR1 SQVTM, CDR2 ANQGSEA. The CDR3 sequence: CSVGSGRVTEAFF. The CDR3 nucleotides read TGCAGCGTTGGGTCAGGCAGGGTGACTGAAGCTTTCTTT.

The chain couples TRBV14 to TRBJ1-1; unclear D gene. This CDR3 comprises 16 residues. Trimming shortened V by 4 bases and J by 2 bases, and 17 bases separated the two germline ends. CDR1 is SGHDN, CDR2 FVKESK, per germline. The CDR3 DNA follows: TGTGCCAGCAGCCGGAGTGAAGAGACCTATAACACTGAAGCTTTCTTT. This encodes CASSRSEETYNTEAFF.

The genes are TRBV19 and TRBJ2-7, with 8 nucleotides matching TRBD2. Germline CDR1 LNHDA, CDR2 SQIVND (reference sequence). The CDR3 is 18 residues long. Trimming at V came to 3 bases and at J to 0 bases, leaving 13 bases not matched to a gene. In nucleotides, the CDR3 is TGTGCCAGTAGTATCCTGGCTAGCGGGCCCCTGAGCTCCTACGAGCAGTACTTC. It specifies CASSILASGPLSSYEQYF.

This clonotype was detected a few times. The chain joins TRBV28 to TRBJ2-2; TRBD1 aligns across 9 bases. This CDR3 has 17 amino acids. Germline CDR1 is MDHEN and CDR2 is SYDVKM. With V trimmed by 3 bases and J by 7 bases, 12 bases remained unmatched. DNA of the CDR3: TGTGCCAGCAGTTTTACCCCGGACAGGGGCCTTTACGGGGAGCTGTTTTTT. Protein: CASSFTPDRGLYGELFF.

This clonotype was seen a handful of times. The gene calls are TRBV4-1 and TRBJ2-5, with D tentatively TRBD2 (6 bases). The CDR3 has 17 residues. Per germline, CDR1 MGHRA and CDR2 YSYEKL. The V end lost 4 bases, the J end lost 4 bases, and 22 bases lay between the germline ends. The CDR3 DNA sequence: TGCGCCAGCAGCCCGTCCGGGACTCTACCGGGTGGAGAGACCCAGTACTTC. It yields the protein CASSPSGTLPGGETQYF.

The chain carries TRBV19 and TRBJ2-1; a possible D gene is TRBD1 (6 bases). Trimming took 3 bases from V and 2 from J, leaving 11 bases between them. Germline CDR1 is LNHDA and CDR2 is SQIVND (reference sequence). The CDR3 is 15 residues long. The CDR3 DNA reads as TGTGCCAGTAGTATCATGACAGGAACCTACAATGAGCAGTTCTTC. Residues: CASSIMTGTYNEQFF.

The V and J genes are TRBV27 and TRBJ2-1; the match to TRBD2 covers 12 bases. Trimming at V came to 5 bases and at J to 6 bases, leaving 5 bases not matched to a gene. From germline, CDR1 is MNHEY and CDR2 SMNVEV (reference sequence). This CDR3 has 15 residues. In nucleotides, the CDR3 is TGTGCCAGCAGTAACGGACTAGCGGGGTTCAATGAGCAGTTCTTC. It is translated as CASSNGLAGFNEQFF.

The J gene is TRBJ1-5, the V gene TRBV9; a weak D match, TRBD1 (5 bases). Germline loops: CDR1 SGDLS, CDR2 YYNGEE. This CDR3 is built from 16 residues. Deletions cut 0 bases from V and 5 bases from J, with 15 bases between. The DNA of the CDR3 is TGTGCCAGCAGCGTAGGGGCTGGTCGGGGCGATCAGCCCCAGCATTTT. It specifies CASSVGAGRGDQPQHF. Based on the CDR3 plus reference TRBV9 and TRBJ1-5, the full variable domain is DSGVTQTPKHLITATGQRVTLRCSPRSGDLSVYWYQQSLDQGLQFLIQYYNGEERAKGNILERFSAQQFPDLHSELNLSSLELGDSALYFCASSVGAGRGDQPQHFGDGTRLSIL.

The chain uses TRBV7-9 and TRBJ2-7; the match to TRBD2 covers 10 bases. CDR3 length equals 15 residues. Trimming took 3 bases from V and 7 from J; bases not matched to a gene: 9. The germline V gene encodes CDR1 SEHNR and CDR2 FQNEAQ (reference sequence). The CDR3 spells CASSLSTSGRGEQYF. Written as DNA, the CDR3 is TGTGCCAGCAGCTTGTCGACTAGCGGGCGGGGAGAGCAGTACTTC. The full variable domain, its missing parts supplied by reference TRBV7-9 and TRBJ2-7, is DTGVSQNPRHKITKRGQNVTFRCDPISEHNRLYWYRQTLGQGPEFLTYFQNEAQLEKSRLLSDRFSAERPKGSFSTLEIQRTEQGDSAMYLCASSLSTSGRGEQYFGPGTRLTVT.

The chain uses TRBV24-1 and TRBJ1-2; 8 positions match TRBD1. The CDR3 runs to 16 residues. With 5 bases clipped from V and 0 bases from J, the junction kept 7 bases outside the gene matches. The V gene's germline CDR1 is KGHDR and CDR2 SFDVKD. CDR3 DNA: TGTGCCACCAGTGGCATGACAGGGGCATCTAACTATGGCTACACCTTC. Protein sequence: CATSGMTGASNYGYTF.

The count of this clonotype is one. This sequence joins TRBV7-8 and TRBJ2-7; D is possibly TRBD2 (5 bases). V shed 3 bases and J shed 6 bases, with 9 bases lying between them. CDR1 is SGHVS and CDR2 is FQNEAQ in the germline V gene. This CDR3 has 12 amino acids. DNA of the CDR3: TGTGCCAGCAGCTTTCTAGAGGGCGAGCAGTACTTC. Its translation is CASSFLEGEQYF.

CDR3 DNA: TGTGCCAGCAGCCCAGTGGTTGTAGCGGGACCCCTCCCAACCCACACAGATACGCAGTATTTT. It codes for CASSPVVVAGPLPTHTDTQYF. The gene calls are TRBV5-6 and TRBJ2-3, with 8 bases matching TRBD2. Germline V gene lookup returns CDR1 SGHDT and CDR2 YYEEEE. The CDR3 totals 21 residues. V shed 4 bases, J shed 2 bases, and the junction held 24 bases outside the gene matches. Full variable domain (missing parts from reference TRBV5-6 and TRBJ2-3): DAGVTQSPTHLIKTRGQQVTLRCSPKSGHDTVSWYQQALGQGPQFIFQYYEEEERQRGNFPDRFSGHQFPNYSSELNVNALLLGDSALYLCASSPVVVAGPLPTHTDTQYFGPGTRLTVL.